These T cell receptor beta chains were read from a single sample in a study of patients and donors after allogeneic stem cell transplantation. TCRdb ran MiXCR on the RT-PCR reads and lists one entry per CDR3 protein. In the table there are hundreds of thousands of distinct CDR3 sequences, roughly 17% of which are singletons. The material sequenced was blood, either unsorted or a sorted T cell fraction (not recorded which). The receptor set was obtained from a human donor who was either an allogeneic HSCT recipient or a stem cell or donor lymphocyte infusion donor (not recorded which). It is not recorded whose cells these are; they may come from a transplant donor. The CDR3 runs from the conserved cysteine through the conserved F or W. A D gene is named only where the DNA matches it firmly. Rows give clone size only sometimes, using once, few, many, or a class for an expanded clone.

j_gene: TRBJ1-1; v_gene: TRBV3-1; abundance: NA; d_gene: NA; CDR3aa: CASSQDSRYTEAFF; CDR3nt: TGTGCCAGCAGCCAAGATTCGAGGTATACTGAAGCTTTCTTT
j_gene: TRBJ2-5; v_gene: TRBV6-5; abundance: many; d_gene: NA; CDR3aa: CASSYASRETQYF; CDR3nt: TGTGCCAGCAGTTACGCTAGTCGGGAGACCCAGTACTTC
j_gene: TRBJ2-3; v_gene: TRBV12-3/TRBV12-4; abundance: NA; d_gene: NA; CDR3aa: CASSWGNEHADTQYF; CDR3nt: TGTGCCAGCAGTTGGGGGAACGAACACGCAGATACGCAGTATTTT
j_gene: TRBJ1-1; v_gene: TRBV15; abundance: NA; d_gene: NA; CDR3aa: CATSRRQENTEAFF; CDR3nt: TGTGCCACCAGCAGACGACAGGAGAACACTGAAGCTTTCTTT
j_gene: TRBJ2-3; v_gene: TRBV6-1; abundance: NA; d_gene: NA; CDR3aa: CASTPRPRGRTDTQYF; CDR3nt: TGTGCCAGCACCCCCCGCCCGAGGGGCCGCACAGATACGCAGTATTTT
j_gene: TRBJ2-7; v_gene: TRBV29-1; abundance: many; d_gene: NA; CDR3aa: CSVGGRVLDEQYF; CDR3nt: TGCAGCGTTGGGGGCAGGGTATTGGACGAGCAGTACTTC
j_gene: TRBJ2-1; v_gene: TRBV7-8; abundance: few; d_gene: TRBD1; CDR3aa: CASSLTRTGAHHEQFF; CDR3nt: TGTGCCAGCAGCTTGACCCGGACAGGGGCGCACCATGAGCAGTTCTTC
j_gene: TRBJ2-2; v_gene: TRBV9; abundance: NA; d_gene: NA; CDR3aa: CASSVRGTGELFF; CDR3nt: TGTGCCAGCAGCGTACGGGGGACCGGGGAGCTGTTTTTT
j_gene: TRBJ2-1; v_gene: TRBV7-3; abundance: NA; d_gene: TRBD2; CDR3aa: CASSPLAGGMNEQFF; CDR3nt: TGTGCCAGCAGTCCTCTAGCGGGGGGGATGAATGAGCAGTTCTTC
j_gene: TRBJ2-7; v_gene: TRBV7-9; abundance: few; d_gene: TRBD1; CDR3aa: CASSPRGRYEQYF; CDR3nt: TGTGCCAGCAGCCCCAGGGGGCGGTACGAGCAGTACTTC
j_gene: TRBJ2-2; v_gene: TRBV18; abundance: NA; d_gene: TRBD2; CDR3aa: CASSPIAGPNTGELFF; CDR3nt: TGTGCCAGCTCACCTATAGCGGGCCCGAACACCGGGGAGCTGTTTTTT
j_gene: TRBJ1-5; v_gene: TRBV20-1; abundance: few; d_gene: NA; CDR3aa: CSARIGLNNQPQHF; CDR3nt: TGCAGTGCTAGAATTGGCCTTAACAATCAGCCCCAGCATTTT
j_gene: TRBJ2-5; v_gene: TRBV6-5; abundance: NA; d_gene: NA; CDR3aa: CASSYGSTTQETQYF; CDR3nt: TGTGCCAGCAGTTACGGCAGCACGACCCAAGAGACCCAGTACTTC
j_gene: TRBJ2-3; v_gene: TRBV12-3/TRBV12-4; abundance: many; d_gene: NA; CDR3aa: CASSEVDTQYF; CDR3nt: TGTGCCAGCAGTGAGGTAGATACGCAGTATTTT
j_gene: TRBJ2-7; v_gene: TRBV5-1; abundance: NA; d_gene: NA; CDR3aa: CASSFGPTTSSSYEQYF; CDR3nt: TGCGCCAGCAGCTTTGGCCCCACGACAAGTTCTTCCTACGAGCAGTACTTC
j_gene: TRBJ2-3; v_gene: TRBV12-3/TRBV12-4; abundance: NA; d_gene: NA; CDR3aa: CASSFTGFGGSDTQYF; CDR3nt: TGTGCCAGCAGTTTCACGGGTTTCGGGGGATCCGATACGCAGTATTTT
j_gene: TRBJ2-1; v_gene: TRBV18; abundance: NA; d_gene: NA; CDR3aa: CASSLGTVVEFF; CDR3nt: TGTGCCAGCTCACTGGGTACCGTGGTAGAGTTCTTC
j_gene: TRBJ2-2; v_gene: TRBV19; abundance: NA; d_gene: NA; CDR3aa: CASSVAEFTGELFF; CDR3nt: TGTGCCAGTAGTGTAGCGGAGTTCACCGGGGAGCTGTTTTTT
j_gene: TRBJ2-2; v_gene: TRBV5-1; abundance: NA; d_gene: TRBD2; CDR3aa: CASSVSGRDTGELFF; CDR3nt: TGCGCCAGCAGCGTTAGCGGGAGGGACACCGGGGAGCTGTTTTTT
j_gene: TRBJ2-7; v_gene: TRBV7-9; abundance: NA; d_gene: TRBD1; CDR3aa: CASSLEPQGAYEQYF; CDR3nt: TGTGCCAGCAGCTTAGAGCCCCAGGGGGCCTACGAGCAGTACTTC
j_gene: TRBJ2-2; v_gene: TRBV7-7; abundance: few; d_gene: TRBD2; CDR3aa: CASSPQLAGVRTGELFF; CDR3nt: TGTGCCAGCAGCCCCCAACTAGCGGGAGTCCGAACCGGGGAGCTGTTTTTT
j_gene: TRBJ2-7; v_gene: TRBV5-6; abundance: NA; d_gene: NA; CDR3aa: CASSRYGYEQYF; CDR3nt: TGTGCCAGCAGCAGGTATGGTTACGAGCAGTACTTC
j_gene: TRBJ2-7; v_gene: TRBV12-3/TRBV12-4; abundance: NA; d_gene: NA; CDR3aa: CASSLMGSSYEQYF; CDR3nt: TGTGCCAGCAGTTTGATGGGGAGCTCCTACGAGCAGTACTTC
j_gene: TRBJ2-5; v_gene: TRBV6-1; abundance: many; d_gene: NA; CDR3aa: CASIAGSQETQYF; CDR3nt: TGTGCCAGCATTGCCGGGTCCCAAGAGACCCAGTACTTC
j_gene: TRBJ1-1; v_gene: TRBV12-3/TRBV12-4; abundance: many; d_gene: TRBD1; CDR3aa: CASSLMTGVTEAFF; CDR3nt: TGTGCCAGCAGTTTAATGACAGGGGTGACTGAAGCTTTCTTT
j_gene: TRBJ2-7; v_gene: TRBV7-9; abundance: NA; d_gene: TRBD1; CDR3aa: CASNLDRDRVNEQYF; CDR3nt: TGTGCCAGCAATCTAGACCGGGACAGGGTGAACGAGCAGTACTTC
j_gene: TRBJ2-7; v_gene: TRBV5-6; abundance: few; d_gene: NA; CDR3aa: CASSLIPGGSSYEQYF; CDR3nt: TGTGCCAGCAGCTTGATCCCAGGGGGGAGCTCCTACGAGCAGTACTTC
j_gene: TRBJ1-1; v_gene: TRBV20-1; abundance: NA; d_gene: NA; CDR3aa: CSALPGSPVMNTEAFF; CDR3nt: TGCAGTGCTCTCCCCGGGTCACCGGTCATGAACACTGAAGCTTTCTTT
j_gene: TRBJ2-5; v_gene: TRBV25-1; abundance: few; d_gene: NA; CDR3aa: CASSLLSGTAETQYF; CDR3nt: TGTGCCAGCAGTTTATTAAGCGGGACAGCAGAGACCCAGTACTTC
j_gene: TRBJ2-1; v_gene: TRBV6-2/TRBV6-3; abundance: many; d_gene: NA; CDR3aa: CASRRDGAYNEQFF; CDR3nt: TGTGCCAGTCGCCGGGACGGAGCCTACAATGAGCAGTTCTTC
j_gene: TRBJ2-6; v_gene: TRBV7-9; abundance: NA; d_gene: NA; CDR3aa: CASSLVHANSGANVLTF; CDR3nt: TGTGCCAGCAGCTTAGTACATGCGAACTCTGGGGCCAACGTCCTGACTTTC
j_gene: TRBJ2-4; v_gene: TRBV7-8; abundance: NA; d_gene: NA; CDR3aa: CASSFQQFGTKNIQYF; CDR3nt: TGTGCCAGCAGCTTTCAACAGTTCGGTACCAAAAACATTCAGTACTTC
j_gene: TRBJ1-1; v_gene: TRBV11-3; abundance: NA; d_gene: TRBD1; CDR3aa: CASSLRTGVEAFF; CDR3nt: TGTGCCAGCAGCTTACGGACAGGGGTTGAAGCTTTCTTT
j_gene: TRBJ1-5; v_gene: TRBV12-5; abundance: few; d_gene: TRBD1; CDR3aa: CASGANPGTGRNQPQHF; CDR3nt: TGTGCTAGTGGTGCCAACCCCGGGACAGGCCGCAATCAGCCCCAGCATTTT
j_gene: TRBJ2-1; v_gene: TRBV3-1; abundance: few; d_gene: TRBD2; CDR3aa: CASSQVSSGQIGNYNEQFF; CDR3nt: TGTGCCAGCAGCCAAGTGTCTAGCGGCCAAATAGGAAATTACAATGAGCAGTTCTTC
j_gene: TRBJ2-6; v_gene: TRBV12-3/TRBV12-4; abundance: many; d_gene: NA; CDR3aa: CASSDKGLSGANVLTF; CDR3nt: TGTGCCAGCAGTGACAAGGGACTCTCTGGGGCCAACGTCCTGACTTTC
j_gene: TRBJ2-1; v_gene: TRBV11-2; abundance: NA; d_gene: TRBD2; CDR3aa: CASRHLAGGRGQFF; CDR3nt: TGTGCCAGCAGACACCTAGCGGGGGGGCGAGGGCAGTTCTTC
j_gene: TRBJ2-2; v_gene: TRBV5-1; abundance: few; d_gene: NA; CDR3aa: CASSPESRATGELFF; CDR3nt: TGCGCCAGCAGCCCTGAGTCGCGGGCAACCGGGGAGCTGTTTTTT
j_gene: TRBJ2-1; v_gene: TRBV12-3/TRBV12-4; abundance: few; d_gene: TRBD2; CDR3aa: CASRASGSSYNEQFF; CDR3nt: TGTGCCAGCAGGGCTAGCGGGAGCTCCTACAATGAGCAGTTCTTC
j_gene: TRBJ2-3; v_gene: TRBV15; abundance: few; d_gene: TRBD2; CDR3aa: CATRTSGTDTQYF; CDR3nt: TGTGCCACCCGGACTAGCGGCACAGATACGCAGTATTTT
j_gene: TRBJ2-5; v_gene: TRBV5-4; abundance: NA; d_gene: TRBD1; CDR3aa: CASSPGGDRGQETQYF; CDR3nt: TGTGCCAGCAGCCCGGGAGGGGACAGGGGCCAAGAGACCCAGTACTTC
j_gene: TRBJ2-3; v_gene: TRBV21-1; abundance: few; d_gene: NA; CDR3aa: CASSNGPSDTDTQYF; CDR3nt: TGTGCCAGCAGCAACGGACCGAGTGACACAGATACGCAGTATTTT
j_gene: TRBJ2-1; v_gene: TRBV14; abundance: few; d_gene: NA; CDR3aa: CASSRPRADEQFF; CDR3nt: TGTGCCAGCAGCCGTCCCAGGGCCGATGAGCAGTTCTTC
j_gene: TRBJ2-5; v_gene: TRBV11-2; abundance: few; d_gene: TRBD2; CDR3aa: CASTPRLAEQETQYF; CDR3nt: TGTGCCAGCACCCCACGACTAGCGGAACAAGAGACCCAGTACTTC
j_gene: TRBJ1-3; v_gene: TRBV29-1; abundance: many; d_gene: NA; CDR3aa: CSVGETGNTIYF; CDR3nt: TGCAGCGTTGGGGAAACTGGAAACACCATATATTTT
j_gene: TRBJ1-4; v_gene: TRBV20-1; abundance: NA; d_gene: NA; CDR3aa: CSAEDLGEKLFF; CDR3nt: TGCAGTGCAGAGGACCTGGGTGAAAAACTGTTTTTT
j_gene: TRBJ2-3; v_gene: TRBV25-1; abundance: few; d_gene: TRBD1; CDR3aa: CASSLLQGALTDTQYF; CDR3nt: TGTGCCAGCAGTCTCTTACAGGGGGCACTTACAGATACGCAGTATTTT
j_gene: TRBJ2-5; v_gene: TRBV20-1; abundance: once; d_gene: NA; CDR3aa: CSASGPGKETQYF; CDR3nt: TGCAGTGCTAGCGGTCCTGGAAAAGAGACCCAGTACTTC
j_gene: TRBJ1-1; v_gene: TRBV27; abundance: few; d_gene: NA; CDR3aa: CASSPRAGTKAFF; CDR3nt: TGTGCCAGCAGTCCTAGGGCGGGGACAAAGGCTTTCTTT
j_gene: TRBJ2-2; v_gene: TRBV5-1; abundance: few; d_gene: TRBD2; CDR3aa: CASTPGGGRATGELFF; CDR3nt: TGCGCCAGCACCCCGGGAGGGGGGCGCGCCACCGGGGAGCTGTTTTTT